A single sample gave rise to the 9 T cell receptor beta chains below, sequenced in a study of radiation and T cells in renal cell carcinoma (dated by TCRdb to about 2020). The time point label, as the study defines it: blood 4 weeks post-SBRT, at nephrectomy. The treatment or condition label on this specimen signifies: 15 Gy SBRT to primary tumor, nephrectomy 4 weeks later. The library was prepared using the immunoSEQ multiplex PCR assay. The source is immuneACCESS, and TCRdb retained only in-frame sequences with V and J called. Part of the clones is not carried over; for the studies checked, unresolved V genes explain less than half of this, and the remainder is unexplained. This sample comprises 150,000 to 200,000 clones, roughly nine tenths of them detected only once. About 11% of the sample is taken by the ten largest. Sequenced material: blood, taken from a patient whose treatment included radiotherapy and nephrectomy. These receptors came from a woman aged 50 to 60 with renal cell carcinoma.

Points on this clone: One junction end disagrees with the germline gene, perhaps due to a read error. The CDR3 DNA reads as TGTGCCAGTACTTTCCGGGGGGGGGATCAACCCCAGCATTTT. As protein: CASTFRGGDQPQHF. The chain employs TRBV19 and TRBJ1-5; a weak D match, TRBD1 (5 bases). CDR3 length: 14 amino acids. CDR1 and CDR2 from the germline V gene are LNHDA and SQIVND (reference sequence). Complete variable domain (other parts from reference TRBV19 and TRBJ1-5): DGGITQSPKYLFRKEGQNVTLSCEQNLNHDAMYWYRQDPGQGLRLIYYSQIVNDFQKGDIAEGYSVSREKKESFPLTVTSAQKNPTAFYLCASTFRGGDQPQHFGDGTRLSIL.

This clone was recorded once. This chain links TRBV5-1 with TRBJ2-7, with D perhaps TRBD1 (5 bases). Germline lookup yields CDR1 SGHRS and CDR2 YFSETQ. Trimming left V 4 bases short and J 3 bases short, with 11 bases between. The length of the CDR3 is 13 residues. The CDR3, as DNA: TGCGCCAGCAGCCAAGGCAGGGACTACGAGCAGTACTTC. Amino acids: CASSQGRDYEQYF.

The V gene is TRBV30, the J gene TRBJ1-4, with 7 bases fitting TRBD1. The length of the CDR3 is 13 residues. CDR1 and CDR2 (germline): GTSNPN, SVGIG (reference sequence). After removal of 5 bases from V and 5 bases from J, the junction contained 5 bases not matched to a gene. Here the CDR3 reads CAWGGQSNEKLFF. The CDR3 coding sequence is TGTGCCTGGGGGGGACAGTCGAATGAAAAACTGTTTTTT.

The J gene is TRBJ1-2, the V gene TRBV30; D remains unclear. Germline V gene data show CDR1 as GTSNPN and CDR2 as SVGIG (reference sequence). V lost 4 bases, J lost 4 bases, and 13 bases lay in between. The CDR3 is 13 amino acids. The CDR3, as DNA: TGTGCCTGGAAAAAGGGTGGCCTCTATGGCTACACCTTC. This codes for CAWKKGGLYGYTF.

The chain uses TRBV5-1 and TRBJ1-1; D not resolved. Germline V lookup: CDR1 SGHRS, CDR2 YFSETQ. The CDR3 totals 14 residues. The V end was cut by 0 bases, the J end by 1 base, with 7 bases between. CDR3 coding DNA: TGCGCCAGCAGCTTGGGTGCCCAGAACACTGAAGCTTTCTTT. This codes for CASSLGAQNTEAFF.

The chain joins TRBV19 to TRBJ1-1; 7 nucleotides align to TRBD1. V lost 4 bases and J lost 6; bases outside the gene matches: 5. The CDR3 has 13 amino acids. CDR1 is LNHDA, CDR2 SQIVND, per germline (reference sequence). The CDR3 spells CASSTTGEPEAFF. The CDR3 DNA reads TGTGCCAGTAGTACTACAGGGGAGCCTGAAGCTTTCTTT.

This chain links TRBV6-5 with TRBJ1-1; D remains unclear. The CDR3 has 12 amino acids. Per germline, CDR1 MNHEY and CDR2 SVGAGI. Trimming took 6 bases from V and 5 from J, leaving 10 bases between them. The CDR3 coding sequence is TGTGCCAGCAGCTTGGTGGGGACTGAAGCTTTCTTT. As protein: CASSLVGTEAFF.

The chain is built from TRBV19 and TRBJ1-1; possible D gene TRBD1, 6 bases. Germline values: CDR1 LNHDA, CDR2 SQIVND (reference sequence). There are 14 residues in the CDR3. The V end was cut by 5 bases, the J end by 6 bases, with 16 bases between. The CDR3 region has the DNA TGTGCCAGTAGTCCTCGACAGGCAGATCCTGAAGCTTTCTTT. It translates to CASSPRQADPEAFF.

This clone was counted a few times. The J gene is TRBJ1-3, the V gene TRBV9; 9 nucleotides agree with TRBD1. Trimming removed 3 bases from V and 3 bases from J; junction bases left unmatched: 4. The CDR3 has 15 amino acids. Germline CDR1 reads SGDLS; CDR2 reads YYNGEE. The CDR3, as DNA: TGTGCCAGCAGCGGAACAGGGGGCCTTGGAAACACCATATATTTT. Translation: CASSGTGGLGNTIYF.